This entry lists 30 T cell receptor beta chains sequenced from one sample in a study of shared clonotypes between healthy human individuals. Some clones are missing from TCRdb's copy, which holds only in-frame ones; the method was immunoSEQ multiplex PCR. The data hold about 2.4 million clones, with roughly 93% observed a single time. The sample comprised naive CD4+ T cells from PBMCs. Subset noted: CD45RA+ positively selected. Receptor source: a young man in good health. Some clones in this sample may be carry-over from other donors' samples.

The V call is TRBV15, the J call TRBJ2-5; perhaps D is TRBD1 or TRBD2 (5 bases each). The germline CDR1 and CDR2 sequences are LNHNV and YYDKDF (reference sequence). The CDR3 is 16 amino acids. Trimming pared 2 bases from V and 5 bases from J, leaving 18 bases between. CDR3 region: CATSRPGPGAQETQYF. CDR3 coding DNA: TGTGCCACCAGCAGACCGGGACCCGGCGCCCAGGAGACCCAGTACTTC.

This clone was recorded once. The V and J genes are TRBV2 and TRBJ2-2; D may be TRBD2 (6 bases). CDR3 length: 15 residues. CDR1 is SNHLY and CDR2 is FYNNEI in the germline V gene. Trimming took off 6 bases at V and 3 bases at J, with 14 bases between the two ends. The CDR3, as DNA: TGTGCCAGCAGATCGACCGGGGGTCACACCGGGGAGCTGTTTTTT. Amino acids: CASRSTGGHTGELFF.

The chain uses TRBV5-1 and TRBJ2-1; D is undetermined. Per germline, CDR1 SGHRS and CDR2 YFSETQ. CDR3 length: 18 residues. Trimming stripped 0 bases from V and 0 bases from J, with 16 bases between. DNA for the CDR3: TGCGCCAGCAGCTTGGTTCGGCAAGAGGTGAGCTCCTACAATGAGCAGTTCTTC. Translation: CASSLVRQEVSSYNEQFF.

Regarding this clone: The germline gene is not matched at one end of the junction; a read error may be the cause. The V and J genes are TRBV5-1 and TRBJ2-7; TRBD1 matches 7 bases. The CDR3 is made up of 16 amino acids. The V gene's germline CDR1 is SGHRS and CDR2 YFSETQ. The CDR3 DNA follows: TGCGCCAGCAGATTGGGGTTCGGGACAGAAACCTACGAGCAGTACTTC. Translated: CASRLGFGTETYEQYF.

This rearrangement joins TRBV25-1 to TRBJ2-3; D gene ambiguous. V was clipped by 1 base and J by 2 bases, with 4 bases between them. Germline-derived CDR1 and CDR2 are MGHDK and SYGVNS. The CDR3 sequence is 13 residues long. In nucleotides, the CDR3 is TGTGCCAGCAGTGAATTGGACACAGATACGCAGTATTTT. Amino acids: CASSELDTDTQYF.

V usage is TRBV5-6 and J usage is TRBJ1-4; D is uncertain. V shed 5 bases and J shed 8 bases, with 13 bases lying between them. CDR1 is SGHDT, CDR2 YYEEEE, per germline. The CDR3 loop spans 13 amino acids. DNA for the CDR3: TGTGCCAGCAGAGAGAAGATGATGGAAAAACTGTTTTTT. As protein: CASREKMMEKLFF.

The CDR3 DNA is TGTGCCATCAGTGAGCGCGGGGGAGGGACCGGGGAGCTGTTTTTT. Translated, it gives CAISERGGGTGELFF. The chain employs TRBV10-3 and TRBJ2-2, with TRBD2 matching over 7 bases. CDR1 ENHRY and CDR2 SYGVKD come from the germline V gene. The CDR3 has 15 residues. V trimming: 2 bases; J trimming: 5 bases; junction bases outside the gene matches: 5.

This clone was picked up one time. This same CDR3 is encoded by further DNA sequences in the sample. The chain employs TRBV5-1 and TRBJ2-3; 12 bases map to TRBD2. The CDR3 has 18 amino acids. The ends lost 4 bases at V and 0 bases at J; junction bases unmatched: 9. CDR1 is SGHRS and CDR2 is YFSETQ in the germline V gene. CDR3 amino acids: CASSLGGLAGGSTDTQYF. The CDR3 coding sequence is TGCGCCAGCAGCCTTGGTGGCCTAGCGGGAGGGAGCACAGATACGCAGTATTTT.

This rearrangement joins TRBV2 to TRBJ2-3; TRBD2 matches 7 bases. The CDR3 has 13 amino acids. Germline-derived CDR1 and CDR2 are SNHLY and FYNNEI. Unmatched junction bases numbered 8, after V lost 6 bases and J lost 8 bases. The CDR3 bases are TGTGCCAGCAGCGTGGGGAGGGTTCGTACGCAGTATTTT. Its translation is CASSVGRVRTQYF.

The chain couples TRBV9 to TRBJ1-4; weak D call: TRBD1 (5 bases). Germline V gene sequence: CDR1 SGDLS, CDR2 YYNGEE. Between the trimmed V and J ends, which lost 4 bases and 3 bases, there was a span of 13 bases. This CDR3 has 15 residues. Here the CDR3 DNA reads TGTGCCAGCAGCCTAGCTGGGACGCCTAATGAAAAACTGTTTTTT. The encoded protein is CASSLAGTPNEKLFF.

This rearrangement joins TRBV19 to TRBJ2-2; 9 bases align to TRBD2. CDR3 length: 15 residues. Trimming took 7 bases from V and 3 from J; bases not matched to a gene: 6. CDR1 and CDR2 from the germline V gene are LNHDA and SQIVND (reference sequence). DNA of the CDR3: TGTGCCAGTAAAGAGCGGGAGGCGTACACCGGGGAGCTGTTTTTT. Protein: CASKEREAYTGELFF.

Regarding this clone: The sample holds other DNA sequences that translate to the same CDR3. The chain recombines TRBV6-5 with TRBJ1-6, with TRBD1 matching 9 bases. V lost 2 bases to trimming and J lost 7 bases; unmatched junction nucleotides: 0. CDR1 is MNHEY and CDR2 is SVGAGI in the germline V gene. This CDR3 comprises 14 residues. This CDR3 is CASSYGTGNSPLHF. The CDR3 nucleotides read TGTGCCAGCAGTTACGGGACAGGGAATTCACCCCTCCACTTT.

The V gene is TRBV7-2, the J gene TRBJ2-3; 11 nucleotides match TRBD2. Trimming at V came to 4 bases and at J to 6 bases, leaving 9 bases not matched to a gene. Per the germline V gene, CDR1 is SGHTA and CDR2 is FQGNSA. The length of the CDR3 is 16 residues. The CDR3 coding sequence is TGTGCCAGCAGCTCAGGTCTAGCGGGAGGTAGGGATACGCAGTATTTT. Translating gives CASSSGLAGGRDTQYF.

The rearrangement links TRBV5-4 to TRBJ2-7, with 8 positions matching TRBD2. Germline lookup yields CDR1 SGHNT and CDR2 YYREEE (reference sequence). J was trimmed by 2 bases and V by 7 bases; bases with no gene match: 11. The CDR3 is 15 residues long. This CDR3 reads CASHAGSGGTYEQYF. CDR3 DNA sequence: TGTGCCAGCCATGCTGGGAGCGGGGGAACCTACGAGCAGTACTTC. Complete variable domain (other parts from reference TRBV5-4 and TRBJ2-7): ETGVTQSPTHLIKTRGQQVTLRCSSQSGHNTVSWYQQALGQGPQFIFQYYREEENGRGNFPPRFSGLQFPNYSSELNVNALELDDSALYLCASHAGSGGTYEQYFGPGTRLTVT.

This chain joins TRBV28 and TRBJ2-5; no clear D. Trimming stripped 3 bases from V and 5 bases from J, with 13 bases between. Germline-derived CDR1 and CDR2 are MDHEN and SYDVKM. This CDR3 contains 14 residues. CDR3 loop: CASSLNGPRETQYF. DNA of the CDR3: TGTGCCAGCAGTTTGAATGGGCCACGGGAGACCCAGTACTTC. Full variable domain (remainder filled in from reference TRBV28 and TRBJ2-5): DVKVTQSSRYLVKRTGEKVFLECVQDMDHENMFWYRQDPGLGLRLIYFSYDVKMKEKGDIPEGYSVSREKKERFSLILESASTNQTSMYLCASSLNGPRETQYFGPGTRLLVL.

The chain employs TRBV27 and TRBJ2-1; TRBD2 matches 13 bases. The germline gives CDR1 MNHEY, CDR2 SMNVEV (reference sequence). V shed 5 bases, J shed 6 bases, and the junction held 10 bases outside the gene matches. The CDR3 covers 17 residues. Here the CDR3 DNA reads TGTGCCAGCAGTATCCCCCGACTAGCGGGAGGCCCCAATGAGCAGTTCTTC. It is translated as CASSIPRLAGGPNEQFF.

This clone was picked up one time. V usage is TRBV18 and J usage is TRBJ2-1; TRBD2 might be the D (6 bases). Germline CDR1 reads KGHSH; CDR2 reads LQKENI. V was cut by 4 bases and J by 7 bases, with 14 bases left in between. The CDR3 spans 14 residues. The CDR3: CASSRGLPGNEQFF. The CDR3 coding sequence is TGTGCCAGCTCACGGGGACTGCCAGGGAATGAGCAGTTCTTC.

The genes are TRBV19 and TRBJ1-1; 8 bases are shared with TRBD1. The CDR3 sequence is 19 residues long. Trimming took 6 bases from V and 4 from J; bases not matched to a gene: 22. In germline, CDR1 is LNHDA, CDR2 SQIVND (reference sequence). The CDR3 bases are TGTGCCAGTAGCCCAAGACAGGGGAGTAGGACTTTTCTTAGCACTGAAGCTTTCTTT. Protein sequence: CASSPRQGSRTFLSTEAFF.

On this clone itself: Within the sample, other DNA sequences also encode this same CDR3. The chain joins TRBV2 to TRBJ2-7; the match to TRBD1 covers 9 bases. Germline CDR1 is SNHLY and CDR2 is FYNNEI. Trimming removed 6 bases from V and 0 bases from J; junction bases left unmatched: 3. The CDR3 extends over 14 amino acids. CDR3 sequence: CASRGTGTSYEQYF. In DNA form, the CDR3 reads TGTGCCAGCAGGGGGACAGGGACCTCCTACGAGCAGTACTTC. The whole variable domain, filled in from reference TRBV2 and TRBJ2-7, reads EPEVTQTPSHQVTQMGQEVILRCVPISNHLYFYWYRQILGQKVEFLVSFYNNEISEKSEIFDDQFSVERPDGSNFTLKIRSTKLEDSAMYFCASRGTGTSYEQYFGPGTRLTVT.

The chain is built from TRBV6-4 and TRBJ2-6; no clear D gene. In germline, CDR1 is MRHNA, CDR2 SNTAGT. The CDR3 totals 14 residues. Between the trimmed V and J ends, which lost 7 bases and 0 bases, there was a span of 7 bases. The CDR3 DNA follows: TGTGCCAGCAAGGCCTCCTCTGGGGCCAACGTCCTGACTTTC. Translating gives CASKASSGANVLTF.

This clone was seen only a few times. The chain uses TRBV15 and TRBJ2-5; D not certain. CDR3 length equals 16 residues. V gave up 8 bases and J gave up 0 bases, with 19 bases separating them. Germline assignment: CDR1 LNHNV and CDR2 YYDKDF (reference sequence). CDR3 coding DNA: TGTGCCACCGGGGAAGGCTATCTAAAGTACCAAGAGACCCAGTACTTC. Translating it yields CATGEGYLKYQETQYF.

CDR3 loop: CATSGRQGGTDTQYF. The CDR3 nucleotides read TGTGCCACCAGCGGAAGACAGGGTGGCACAGATACGCAGTATTTT. The V and J genes are TRBV15 and TRBJ2-3; 7 bases fit TRBD1. The ends lost 5 bases at V and 1 base at J; junction bases unmatched: 6. Per the germline V gene, CDR1 is LNHNV and CDR2 is YYDKDF (reference sequence). This CDR3 has 15 amino acids.

This clone has only one observation. The J gene is TRBJ1-5, the V gene TRBV25-1; the D gene is possibly TRBD1 (5 bases). Trimming removed 9 bases at V and 6 bases at J, with 18 bases between. Germline V gene data show CDR1 as MGHDK and CDR2 as SYGVNS. The CDR3 has 14 amino acids. In nucleotides, the CDR3 is TGTGCCAGGGATGAAAGGGTAGGGACTCAGCCCCAGCATTTT. Protein: CARDERVGTQPQHF.

This clone was recorded only once. Distinct nucleotide sequences in the sample also encode this CDR3. The genes are TRBV7-3 and TRBJ2-5; possibly TRBD2 for D (5 bases). CDR1 is SGHTA, CDR2 FQGTGA, per germline. Trimming stripped 0 bases from V and 4 bases from J, with 9 bases between. This CDR3 contains 14 residues. CDR3 protein: CASSLTGGLETQYF. DNA of the CDR3: TGTGCCAGCAGCTTAACCGGCGGGTTAGAGACCCAGTACTTC.

As regards this clone: The same CDR3 also results from other DNA sequences found in this sample. V usage is TRBV7-3 and J usage is TRBJ2-1; no definite D call. V was shortened by 1 base and J by 1 base, with 8 bases between the two germline ends. The CDR3 covers 15 residues. The germline V gene encodes CDR1 SGHTA and CDR2 FQGTGA. The CDR3 here is CASSLRVSSYNEQFF. The CDR3 DNA reads as TGTGCCAGCAGCTTAAGAGTTTCATCCTACAATGAGCAGTTCTTC.

The rearrangement uses TRBV9 and TRBJ2-1; tentatively, D is TRBD1 or TRBD2 (5 bases each). The length of the CDR3 is 16 residues. Trimming left V 3 bases short and J 4 bases short, with 17 bases between. The germline V gene encodes CDR1 SGDLS and CDR2 YYNGEE. The DNA of the CDR3 is TGTGCCAGCAGCGGGGGCCGAGGGGCCCTTTACAATGAGCAGTTCTTC. It translates to CASSGGRGALYNEQFF.

This clone was counted only a few times. V gene TRBV2 combines with J gene TRBJ2-1; the D is unclear. Trimming removed 8 bases from V and 4 bases from J, with 6 bases in between. Germline V gives CDR1 SNHLY, CDR2 FYNNEI. This CDR3 contains 11 residues. DNA of the CDR3: TGTGCCAGCCTACCTTACAATGAGCAGTTCTTC. It encodes CASLPYNEQFF.

The chain is built from TRBV4-1 and TRBJ1-1; the D gene is possibly TRBD1 (5 bases). Per germline, CDR1 MGHRA and CDR2 YSYEKL. Trimming took 4 bases from V and 11 from J, leaving 20 bases between them. This CDR3 has 14 residues. The CDR3 protein is CASSLLEGAGSAFF. CDR3 DNA sequence: TGCGCCAGCAGCCTCCTAGAAGGGGCGGGATCGGCTTTCTTT.

The rearrangement links TRBV18 to TRBJ2-7, with 7 bases lining up with TRBD1. This CDR3 is built from 14 residues. Trimming cost V 3 bases and J 5 bases; bases outside gene matches: 7. From germline, CDR1 is KGHSH and CDR2 LQKENI. The CDR3 spells CASSPDRVVNEQYF. The CDR3 DNA sequence: TGTGCCAGCTCACCCGACAGGGTTGTAAACGAGCAGTACTTC.

The chain uses TRBV6-5 and TRBJ2-7; TRBD2 matches at 12 bases. The ends lost 7 bases at V and 2 bases at J; junction bases unmatched: 6. The CDR3 extends over 15 amino acids. The germline V gene encodes CDR1 MNHEY and CDR2 SVGAGI. CDR3 sequence (DNA): TGTGCCAGCACCAAGGGACTAGCGGGTGCCTACGAGCAGTACTTC. Translated, it gives CASTKGLAGAYEQYF.